The 20 T cell receptor beta chains reported below all come from one sample, sequenced in a study of radiotherapy plus CTLA-4 blockade in lung cancer. TCRdb's copy holds only in-frame clones and misses some; the assay was immunoSEQ multiplex PCR. Among about 91,000 clones listed, approximately 79% were seen once. The sample here was peripheral blood, taken from a patient treated with radiotherapy plus ipilimumab. These receptors came from a human donor with non-small cell lung cancer that progressed on radiotherapy plus ipilimumab.

The chain employs TRBV9 and TRBJ2-1, with 7 bases lining up with TRBD2. The CDR3 sequence is 15 residues long. V lost 2 bases and J lost 4; bases outside the gene matches: 6. Germline V gene sequence: CDR1 SGDLS, CDR2 YYNGEE. CDR3 loop: CASSVGLERYNEQFF. DNA of the CDR3: TGTGCCAGCAGCGTTGGACTAGAGAGGTACAATGAGCAGTTCTTC.

The J gene is TRBJ1-2, the V gene TRBV6-1; no firm D call. The germline CDR1 and CDR2 sequences are MNHNS and SASEGT. Trimming took off 6 bases at V and 2 bases at J, with 10 bases between the two ends. The CDR3 spans 13 residues. The CDR3 sequence is CASSQSTNYGYTF. CDR3 nucleotides: TGTGCCAGCAGCCAGAGTACGAACTATGGCTACACCTTC.

The genes are TRBV5-1 and TRBJ2-7; the match to TRBD1 covers 8 bases. The CDR3 loop spans 15 amino acids. V shed 4 bases and J 3 bases; nucleotides not matched to a gene: 9. Germline V CDR1 and CDR2: SGHRS, YFSETQ. The CDR3 protein is CASSPGGTGHYEQYF. CDR3 in DNA: TGCGCCAGCAGCCCTGGTGGGACAGGACACTACGAGCAGTACTTC.

This clone turned up a few times. The genes are TRBV30 and TRBJ2-1, with D possibly being TRBD1 (5 bases). Trimming took off 0 bases at V and 0 bases at J, with 15 bases between the two ends. This CDR3 has 17 residues. Germline V lookup: CDR1 GTSNPN, CDR2 SVGIG (reference sequence). The CDR3 here is CAWSVRGLSSSYNEQFF. The CDR3 nucleotides read TGTGCCTGGAGTGTAAGGGGTCTCTCTAGCTCCTACAATGAGCAGTTCTTC. Full variable domain (missing parts from reference TRBV30 and TRBJ2-1): SQTIHQWPATLVQPVGSPLSLECTVEGTSNPNLYWYRQAAGRGLQLLFYSVGIGQISSEVPQNLSASRPQDRQFILSSKKLLLSDSGFYLCAWSVRGLSSSYNEQFFGPGTRLTVL.

The genes are TRBV5-1 and TRBJ1-6; TRBD1 is a possible D gene (5 bases). The V and J ends lost 2 bases and 6 bases respectively, with 12 bases between them. The CDR3 runs to 15 residues. Germline CDR1 and CDR2: SGHRS and YFSETQ. DNA of the CDR3: TGCGCCAGCAGCTTCGACAGCCCGATTAATTCACCCCTCCACTTT. It yields the protein CASSFDSPINSPLHF.

The V gene is TRBV5-4, the J gene TRBJ1-1; 9 bases are shared with TRBD1. V shed 3 bases, J shed 5 bases, and the junction held 5 bases outside the gene matches. CDR1 SGHNT and CDR2 YYREEE come from the germline V gene (reference sequence). The CDR3 is made up of 14 amino acids. The CDR3 DNA reads as TGTGCCAGCAGCTCCGGACAGGGGAGTACTGAAGCTTTCTTT. Protein sequence: CASSSGQGSTEAFF.

V gene TRBV7-8 combines with J gene TRBJ2-7, with D maybe TRBD1 (6 bases). This CDR3 is built from 15 residues. The V gene's germline CDR1 is SGHVS and CDR2 FQNEAQ. V gave up 6 bases and J gave up 0 bases, with 15 bases separating them. DNA for the CDR3: TGTGCCAGCAGTCGCAATACAGGGTCCTCCTACGAGCAGTACTTC. It codes for CASSRNTGSSYEQYF.

The V call is TRBV7-2, the J call TRBJ2-1; 7 bases are shared with TRBD1. J gave up 0 bases and V 1 base, and 6 bases lay outside the gene matches. CDR1 and CDR2 (germline): SGHTA, FQGNSA. The CDR3 totals 17 residues. DNA for the CDR3: TGTGCCAGCAGCTTAGAGGCAGGGGGTCTCTCCTACAATGAGCAGTTCTTC. It is translated as CASSLEAGGLSYNEQFF.

The chain carries TRBV6-1 and TRBJ1-1; TRBD1 is a possible D gene (5 bases). Trimming pared 4 bases from V and 11 bases from J, leaving 17 bases between. CDR3 length equals 13 residues. Germline V gene sequence: CDR1 MNHNS, CDR2 SASEGT. The CDR3 loop is CASSAQWGLGAFF. The CDR3 DNA is TGTGCCAGCAGTGCGCAATGGGGCCTGGGGGCTTTCTTT.

The genes are TRBV2 and TRBJ1-5; no clear D. The CDR3 extends over 12 amino acids. Germline V gives CDR1 SNHLY, CDR2 FYNNEI. The V gene lost 3 bases and the J gene lost 6 bases, with 6 bases spanning the gap. The CDR3 nucleotides read TGTGCCAGCAGTGATCGGGTTCAGCCCCAGCATTTT. Translating gives CASSDRVQPQHF. Looking up the rest from reference TRBV2 and TRBJ1-5 gives the full variable domain: EPEVTQTPSHQVTQMGQEVILRCVPISNHLYFYWYRQILGQKVEFLVSFYNNEISEKSEIFDDQFSVERPDGSNFTLKIRSTKLEDSAMYFCASSDRVQPQHFGDGTRLSIL.

The chain couples TRBV5-6 to TRBJ1-2; 11 bases are a match to TRBD1. CDR1 is SGHDT and CDR2 is YYEEEE in the germline V gene. This CDR3 region has 14 residues. V was pared by 6 bases and J by 10 bases, with 11 bases of the junction left unmatched. The CDR3 DNA follows: TGTGCCAGCACCTCCCGGACAGGGGGCGGCCTCTACACCTTC. Protein sequence: CASTSRTGGGLYTF.

This chain joins TRBV5-1 and TRBJ1-2; 7 nucleotides line up with TRBD1. Trimming took 4 bases from V and 3 from J; bases not matched to a gene: 9. The germline CDR1 and CDR2 sequences are SGHRS and YFSETQ. This CDR3 spans 15 amino acids. CDR3: CASSVRQGADYGYTF. In DNA, the CDR3 is TGCGCCAGCAGCGTACGACAGGGCGCGGACTATGGCTACACCTTC.

In this sample, this clone turned up a few times. This chain links TRBV11-2 with TRBJ2-3; TRBD1 matches at 8 bases. Germline V gene sequence: CDR1 SGHAT, CDR2 FQNNGV. V was clipped by 1 base and J by 4 bases; unmatched bases: 4. The CDR3 covers 15 residues. The CDR3: CASSLGQGRSDTQYF. The CDR3 DNA is TGTGCCAGCAGCTTAGGACAGGGGCGCTCAGATACGCAGTATTTT.

The chain joins TRBV7-8 to TRBJ1-1; 7 bases line up with TRBD1. V was pared by 3 bases and J by 4 bases, with 5 bases of the junction left unmatched. The CDR3 runs to 14 residues. Germline CDR1 reads SGHVS; CDR2 reads FQNEAQ. CDR3 in amino acids: CASSFHRGGTEAFF. Here the CDR3 DNA reads TGTGCCAGCAGCTTTCACAGGGGAGGCACTGAAGCTTTCTTT.

The V and J genes are TRBV7-9 and TRBJ2-7, with TRBD1 matching over 7 bases. Germline assignment: CDR1 SEHNR and CDR2 FQNEAQ (reference sequence). The V and J ends lost 5 bases and 5 bases, in that order; junction bases with no gene match: 9. There are 14 residues in the CDR3. The CDR3 coding sequence is TGTGCCAGCAGCGCGGAGACAGGGTTGCACGAGCAGTACTTC. It specifies CASSAETGLHEQYF.

Only a few counts were recorded for this clone. The rearrangement joins TRBV6-5 to TRBJ1-5, with D unresolved. Germline CDR1 reads MNHEY; CDR2 reads SVGAGI. This CDR3 has 9 residues. V gave up 8 bases and J gave up 11 bases, with 7 bases separating them. For the CDR3, the DNA is TGTGCCAGCGGGTCGGCCCAGCATTTT. Residues: CASGSAQHF.

The V and J genes are TRBV30 and TRBJ1-6; 8 positions agree with TRBD1. Per germline, CDR1 GTSNPN and CDR2 SVGIG (reference sequence). The CDR3 covers 14 residues. V trimming: 2 bases; J trimming: 9 bases; junction bases outside the gene matches: 6. This CDR3 reads CAWSMTGEVSPLHF. CDR3 in DNA: TGTGCCTGGAGTATGACAGGGGAGGTTTCACCCCTCCACTTT. The full variable domain, its missing parts supplied by reference TRBV30 and TRBJ1-6, is SQTIHQWPATLVQPVGSPLSLECTVEGTSNPNLYWYRQAAGRGLQLLFYSVGIGQISSEVPQNLSASRPQDRQFILSSKKLLLSDSGFYLCAWSMTGEVSPLHFGNGTRLTVT.

The chain uses TRBV5-8 and TRBJ2-1; 8 bases fit TRBD1. CDR1 is SGHTS and CDR2 is YDEGEE in the germline V gene. The J segment lost 4 bases and the V segment lost 10 bases, leaving 10 bases of the junction unmatched. CDR3 length: 14 residues. CDR3 sequence reads: CAVTGTGAYNEQFF. DNA of the CDR3: TGTGCCGTCACCGGGACAGGAGCGTACAATGAGCAGTTCTTC.

This clone was seen more than once but under ten times. The J gene is TRBJ1-1, the V gene TRBV28; D uncertain. Trimming took 8 bases from V and 0 from J, leaving 7 bases between them. The CDR3 has 12 amino acids. CDR1 is MDHEN and CDR2 is SYDVKM in the germline V gene. CDR3 loop: CASVSVNTEAFF. For the CDR3, the DNA is TGTGCCAGCGTCTCTGTGAACACTGAAGCTTTCTTT.

V gene TRBV15 combines with J gene TRBJ1-1; 7 nucleotides agree with TRBD1. The germline V gene has CDR1 LNHNV and CDR2 YYDKDF (reference sequence). The CDR3 runs 14 residues. V shed 1 base, J shed 5 bases, and the junction held 4 bases outside the gene matches. This chain's CDR3 is CATSRVRGVTEAFF. The CDR3 DNA reads TGTGCCACCAGCAGAGTCAGGGGGGTAACTGAAGCTTTCTTT.